This TCR beta chain originates from a study of read filtering for tumor transcriptome and immune sequencing. For the study at large: Among patients, under 20 were male and more than 12 female, aged roughly 45 to 80 (mean about 69). Fewer than ten patients were R-ISS I, approximately 15 were R-ISS II, 6 or 7 were R-ISS III. RNA-seq yielded only about 75 to 1273 TCR reads, IR-seq about 4.05 to 11 million.

CDR1 and CDR2 (germline): SGHTA, FQGNSA. CDR3 size: 14 residues. Trimming took 1 base from V and 5 from J, leaving 11 bases between them. This clonotype was seen repeatedly, ten times or more. The library was built from around 380 ng RNA with molecular barcoded adaptors for alpha/delta and beta/gamma chains. In TCRdb, the reads were re-called with MiXCR into one record per CDR3 protein. Of about 90,000 distinct CDR3 sequences listed, around an eighth are singletons. Every patient had bone marrow sampled while the disease was active. V usage is TRBV7-2 and J usage is TRBJ2-5; D possibly corresponds to TRBD1 (6 bases). The specimen was a population of CD138-negative cells sorted from bone marrow. This TCR came from a donor at least 40 years old with multiple myeloma. The CDR3 spells CASSLGQVGETQYF. The CDR3 DNA follows: TGTGCCAGCAGCTTAGGACAGGTTGGGGAGACCCAGTACTTC.